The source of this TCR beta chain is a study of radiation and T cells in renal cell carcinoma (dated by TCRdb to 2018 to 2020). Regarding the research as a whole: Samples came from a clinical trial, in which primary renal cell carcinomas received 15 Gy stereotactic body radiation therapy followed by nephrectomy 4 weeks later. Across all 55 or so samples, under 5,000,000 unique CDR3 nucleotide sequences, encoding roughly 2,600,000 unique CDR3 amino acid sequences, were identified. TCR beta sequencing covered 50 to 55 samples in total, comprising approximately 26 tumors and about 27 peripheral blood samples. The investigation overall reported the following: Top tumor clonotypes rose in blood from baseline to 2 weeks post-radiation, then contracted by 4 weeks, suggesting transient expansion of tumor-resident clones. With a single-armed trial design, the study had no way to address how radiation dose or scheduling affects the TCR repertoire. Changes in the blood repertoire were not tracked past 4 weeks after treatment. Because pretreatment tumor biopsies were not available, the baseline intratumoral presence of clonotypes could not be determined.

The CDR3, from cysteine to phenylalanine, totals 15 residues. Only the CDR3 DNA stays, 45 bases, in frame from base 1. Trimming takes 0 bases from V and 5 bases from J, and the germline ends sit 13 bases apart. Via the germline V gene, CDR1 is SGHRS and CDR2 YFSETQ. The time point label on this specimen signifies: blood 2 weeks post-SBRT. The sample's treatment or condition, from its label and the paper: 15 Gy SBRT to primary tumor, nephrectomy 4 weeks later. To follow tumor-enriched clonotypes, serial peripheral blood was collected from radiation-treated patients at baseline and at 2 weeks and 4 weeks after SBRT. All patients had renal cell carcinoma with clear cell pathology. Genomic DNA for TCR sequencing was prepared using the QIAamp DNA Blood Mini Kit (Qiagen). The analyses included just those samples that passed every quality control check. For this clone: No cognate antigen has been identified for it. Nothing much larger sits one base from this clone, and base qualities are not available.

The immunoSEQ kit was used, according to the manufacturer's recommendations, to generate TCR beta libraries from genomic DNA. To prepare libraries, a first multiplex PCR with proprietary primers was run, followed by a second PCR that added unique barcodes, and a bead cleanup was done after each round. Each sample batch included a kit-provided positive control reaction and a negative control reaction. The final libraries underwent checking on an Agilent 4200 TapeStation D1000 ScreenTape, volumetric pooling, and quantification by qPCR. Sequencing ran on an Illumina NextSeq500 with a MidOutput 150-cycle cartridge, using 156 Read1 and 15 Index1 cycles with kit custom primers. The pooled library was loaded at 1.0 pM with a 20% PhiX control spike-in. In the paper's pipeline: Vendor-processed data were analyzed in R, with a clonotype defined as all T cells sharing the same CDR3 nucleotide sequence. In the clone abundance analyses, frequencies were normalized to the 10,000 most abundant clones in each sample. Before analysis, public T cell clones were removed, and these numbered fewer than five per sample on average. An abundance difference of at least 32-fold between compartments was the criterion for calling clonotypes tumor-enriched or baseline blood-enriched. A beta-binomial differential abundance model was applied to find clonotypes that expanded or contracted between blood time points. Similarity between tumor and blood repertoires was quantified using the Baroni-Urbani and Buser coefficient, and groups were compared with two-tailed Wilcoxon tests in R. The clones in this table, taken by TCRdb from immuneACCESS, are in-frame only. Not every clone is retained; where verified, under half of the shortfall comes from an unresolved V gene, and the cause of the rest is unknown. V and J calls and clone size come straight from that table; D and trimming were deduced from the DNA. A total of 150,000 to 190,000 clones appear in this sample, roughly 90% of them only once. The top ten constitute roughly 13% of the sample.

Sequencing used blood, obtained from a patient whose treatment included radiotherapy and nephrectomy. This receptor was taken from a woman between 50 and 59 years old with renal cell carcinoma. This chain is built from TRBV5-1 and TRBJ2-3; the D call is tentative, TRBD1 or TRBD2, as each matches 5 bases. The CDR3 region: CASSLGTPGKDTQYF. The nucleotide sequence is TGCGCCAGCAGCTTGGGGACACCGGGGAAAGATACGCAGTATTTT.